These T cell receptor beta chains were read from a single sample in a study of neurological immune-mediated disorders. One entry per CDR3 protein, called by TCRdb with MiXCR from the 5' RACE reads. This table holds about 31,000 distinct CDR3 sequences, about 3.8% found once. Sequencing was carried out using CD4+ T cells from blood. Receptors originate from a woman in her forties in good health. Both conserved end residues are part of each CDR3. The order of the fields is D gene, V gene, clone size, J gene, CDR3 DNA, CDR3 protein. The D gene is left open where the match is weak. Rows may omit the clone size; those that give it use once, few, many or a size class.

TRBD2,TRBV18,.,TRBJ2-7,TGTGTCAGCTCACCACGTCTAGCGGGGGGACGATACTACGAGCAGTACTTC,CVSSPRLAGGRYYEQYF
TRBD2,TRBV5-1,many,TRBJ2-1,TGCGCCAGCAGCTCCGGACTAGCGGGCTACAATGAGCAGTTCTTC,CASSSGLAGYNEQFF
.,TRBV6-1,many,TRBJ1-2,TGTGCCAGCCTCGGGACTGATAAAGCCAACTATGGCTACACCTTC,CASLGTDKANYGYTF
.,TRBV10-3,many,TRBJ1-3,TGTGCCATCAGTGAGGGGGCGAGCTCTGGAAACACCATATATTTT,CAISEGASSGNTIYF
.,TRBV28,many,TRBJ2-7,TGTGCCAGCAGTCTACAGGGCTACGAGCAGTACTTC,CASSLQGYEQYF
.,TRBV6-2/TRBV6-3,few,TRBJ2-7,TGTGCCAGTCTTAGGCCGGGCGCCTACGAGCAGTACTTC,CASLRPGAYEQYF
.,TRBV7-2,many,TRBJ2-7,TGTGCCAGCAGCTTAAGCCCCTCCAAAGCCTACGAGCAGTACTTC,CASSLSPSKAYEQYF
.,TRBV7-8,many,TRBJ2-1,TGTGCCAGCAGCTCCGCAGTGACCAATGAGCAGTTCTTC,CASSSAVTNEQFF
.,TRBV30,few,TRBJ2-3,TGTGCCTGGCTTTCATTGACTAGCACAGATACGCAGTATTTT,CAWLSLTSTDTQYF
.,TRBV29-1,many,TRBJ1-5,TGCAGCGTCGGGGATCAGCCCCAGCATTTT,CSVGDQPQHF
TRBD2,TRBV10-2,many,TRBJ2-1,TGCGCCAGCCTCGTTAACGGGAGGTCCTACAATGAGCAGTTCTTC,CASLVNGRSYNEQFF
.,TRBV7-2,many,TRBJ2-3,TGTGCCAGCAGCTCGTTTTCAGATACGCAGTATTTT,CASSSFSDTQYF